This T cell receptor beta chain was captured by sequencing in a study of Ad26.COV2.S vaccination and SARS-CoV-2 variants. About the research overall: As a participant in COV1001, the donor was in the Ad26.COV2.S trial arm. The vaccine Ad26.COV2.S was put into the muscle once, or twice with 56 days between.

V trimming: 4 bases; J trimming: 4 bases; junction bases outside the gene matches: 14. The CDR3 covers 18 residues. Germline CDR1 and CDR2: MNHEY and SVGEGT. The protocol was immunoSEQ multiplex PCR, while the TCRdb copy is restricted to in-frame clones and leaves out a portion. The table shows under 550,000 clones, with about nine tenths occurring only once. Documented treatment: around 19 received Ad26.COV2.S at low or high dose, single or two shots; about 5 received placebo; per-sample allocation not given. Sampling occurred on day 63 after the first vaccine or placebo injection. The sequenced sample was peripheral blood, obtained in a trial of Ad26.COV2.S vaccine versus placebo. This clonotype was obtained from a person aged 18 to 59 who received the Ad26.COV2.S COVID-19 vaccine or a placebo. This chain joins TRBV6-2 or TRBV6-3 and TRBJ2-5; TRBD2 agrees at 11 bases. The chain's CDR3 is CASSSPEGLAVDLETQYF. In DNA, the CDR3 is TGTGCCAGCAGTTCCCCGGAGGGACTAGCGGTAGACTTAGAGACCCAGTACTTC.